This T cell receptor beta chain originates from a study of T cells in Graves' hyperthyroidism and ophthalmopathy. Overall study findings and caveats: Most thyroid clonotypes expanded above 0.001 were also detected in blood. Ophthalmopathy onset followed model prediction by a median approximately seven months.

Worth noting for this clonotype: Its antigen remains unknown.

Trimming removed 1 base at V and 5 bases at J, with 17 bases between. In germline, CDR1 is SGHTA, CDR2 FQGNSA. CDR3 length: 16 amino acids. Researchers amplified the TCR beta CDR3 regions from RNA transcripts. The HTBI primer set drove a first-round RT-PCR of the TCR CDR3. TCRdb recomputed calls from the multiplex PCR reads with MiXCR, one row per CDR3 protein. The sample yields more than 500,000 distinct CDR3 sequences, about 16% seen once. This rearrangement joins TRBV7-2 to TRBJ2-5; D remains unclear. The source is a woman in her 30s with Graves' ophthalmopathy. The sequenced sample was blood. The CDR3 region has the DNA TGTGCCAGCAGCTTAGAGGTCCGGGCTTCGTGGGAGACCCAGTACTTC. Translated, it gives CASSLEVRASWETQYF.